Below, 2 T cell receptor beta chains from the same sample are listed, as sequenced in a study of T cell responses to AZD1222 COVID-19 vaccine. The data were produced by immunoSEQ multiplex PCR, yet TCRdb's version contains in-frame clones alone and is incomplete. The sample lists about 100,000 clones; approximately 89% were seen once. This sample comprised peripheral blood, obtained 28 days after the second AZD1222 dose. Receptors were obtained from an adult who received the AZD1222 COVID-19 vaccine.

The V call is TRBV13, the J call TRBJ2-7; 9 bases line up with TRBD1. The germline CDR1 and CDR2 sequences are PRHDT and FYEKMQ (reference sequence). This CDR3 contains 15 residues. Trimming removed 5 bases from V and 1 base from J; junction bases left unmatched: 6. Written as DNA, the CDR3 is TGTGCCAGCAGCGTAACAGGGGGCTTATCCTACGAGCAGTACTTC. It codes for CASSVTGGLSYEQYF.

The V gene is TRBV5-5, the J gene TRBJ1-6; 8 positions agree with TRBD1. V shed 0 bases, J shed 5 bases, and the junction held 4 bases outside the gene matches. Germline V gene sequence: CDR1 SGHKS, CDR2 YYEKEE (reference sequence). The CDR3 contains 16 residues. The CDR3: CASSLGQGANNSPLHF. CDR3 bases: TGTGCCAGCAGCTTGGGCCAGGGGGCGAATAATTCACCCCTCCACTTT. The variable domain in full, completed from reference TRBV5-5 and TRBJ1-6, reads DAGVTQSPTHLIKTRGQQVTLRCSPISGHKSVSWYQQVLGQGPQFIFQYYEKEERGRGNFPDRFSARQFPNYSSELNVNALLLGDSALYLCASSLGQGANNSPLHFGNGTRLTVT.